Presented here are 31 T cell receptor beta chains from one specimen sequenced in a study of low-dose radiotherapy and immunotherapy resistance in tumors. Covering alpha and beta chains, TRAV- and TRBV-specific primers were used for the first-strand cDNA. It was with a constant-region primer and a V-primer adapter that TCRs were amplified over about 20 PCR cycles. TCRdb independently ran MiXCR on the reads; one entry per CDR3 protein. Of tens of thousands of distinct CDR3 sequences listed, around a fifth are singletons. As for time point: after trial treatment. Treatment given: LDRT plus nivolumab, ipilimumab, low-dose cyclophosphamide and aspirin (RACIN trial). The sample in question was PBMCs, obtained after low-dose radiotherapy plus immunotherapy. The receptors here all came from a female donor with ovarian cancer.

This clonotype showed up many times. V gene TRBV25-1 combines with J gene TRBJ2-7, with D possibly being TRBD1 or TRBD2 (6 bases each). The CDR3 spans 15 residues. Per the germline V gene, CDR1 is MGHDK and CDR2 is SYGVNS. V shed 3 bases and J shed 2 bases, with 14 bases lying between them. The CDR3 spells CASSDQGGLPYEQYF. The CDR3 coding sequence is TGTGCCAGCAGTGATCAAGGGGGGCTCCCCTACGAGCAGTACTTC.

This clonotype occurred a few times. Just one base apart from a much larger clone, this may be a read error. Here the CDR3 DNA reads TGTGCCACCAGTGAAACCCGTCGGTCCGATGAGCAGGTCTTC. Its protein is CATSETRRSDEQVF. The V gene is TRBV24-1, the J gene TRBJ2-1; D unclear. Germline CDR1 KGHDR, CDR2 SFDVKD. The CDR3 sequence is 14 residues long.

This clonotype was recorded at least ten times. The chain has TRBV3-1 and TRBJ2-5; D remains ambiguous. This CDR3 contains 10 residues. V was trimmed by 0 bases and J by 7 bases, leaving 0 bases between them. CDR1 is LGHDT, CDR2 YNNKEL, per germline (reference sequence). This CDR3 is CASSQETQYF. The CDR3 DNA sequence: TGTGCCAGCAGCCAAGAGACCCAGTACTTC.

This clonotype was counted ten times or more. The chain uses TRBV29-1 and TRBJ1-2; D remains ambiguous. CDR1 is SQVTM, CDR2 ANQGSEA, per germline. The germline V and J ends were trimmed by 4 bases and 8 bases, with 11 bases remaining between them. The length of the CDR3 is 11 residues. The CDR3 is CSVGGIEGYTF. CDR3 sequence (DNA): TGCAGCGTTGGGGGAATAGAAGGCTACACCTTC.

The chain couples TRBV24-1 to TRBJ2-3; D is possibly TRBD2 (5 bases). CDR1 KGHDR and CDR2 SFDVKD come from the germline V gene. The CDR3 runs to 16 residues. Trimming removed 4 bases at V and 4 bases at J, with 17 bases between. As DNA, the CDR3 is TGTGCCACCAGTGAGCCCTCCCGGGAAGTTGCAGATACGCAGTATTTT. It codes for CATSEPSREVADTQYF.

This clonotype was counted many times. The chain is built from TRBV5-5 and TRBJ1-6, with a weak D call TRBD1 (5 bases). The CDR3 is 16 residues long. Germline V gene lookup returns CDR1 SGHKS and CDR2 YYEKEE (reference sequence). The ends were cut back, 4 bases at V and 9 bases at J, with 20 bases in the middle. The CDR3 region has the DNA TGTGCCAGCAGCCTTGCTCGGGGATCCCAGGGTTCACCCCTCCACTTT. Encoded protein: CASSLARGSQGSPLHF.

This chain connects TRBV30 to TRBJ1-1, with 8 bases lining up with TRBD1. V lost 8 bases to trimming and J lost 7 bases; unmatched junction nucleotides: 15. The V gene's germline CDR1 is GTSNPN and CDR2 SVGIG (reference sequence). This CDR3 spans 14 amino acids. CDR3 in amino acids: CARRDRSRGVEAFF. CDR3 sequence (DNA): TGTGCCAGACGGGACAGGAGCCGAGGAGTTGAAGCTTTCTTT.

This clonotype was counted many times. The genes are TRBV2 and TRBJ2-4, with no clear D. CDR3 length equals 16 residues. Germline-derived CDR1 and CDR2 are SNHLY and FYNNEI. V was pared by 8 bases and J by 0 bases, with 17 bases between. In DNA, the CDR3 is TGTGCCAGCTCCAACTTGATTACTGCAGCCAAAAACATTCAGTACTTC. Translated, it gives CASSNLITAAKNIQYF.

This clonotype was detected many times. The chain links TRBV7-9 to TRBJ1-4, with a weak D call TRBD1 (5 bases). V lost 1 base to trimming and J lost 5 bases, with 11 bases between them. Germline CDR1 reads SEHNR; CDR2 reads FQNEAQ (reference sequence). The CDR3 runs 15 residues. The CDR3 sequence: CASSLGGEPNEKLFF. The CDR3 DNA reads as TGTGCCAGCAGCTTAGGGGGCGAACCAAATGAAAAACTGTTTTTT.

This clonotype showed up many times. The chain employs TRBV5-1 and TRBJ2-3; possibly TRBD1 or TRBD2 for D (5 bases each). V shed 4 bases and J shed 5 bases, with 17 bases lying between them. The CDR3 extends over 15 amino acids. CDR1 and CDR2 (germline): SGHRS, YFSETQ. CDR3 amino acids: CASSTGPSERDTQYF. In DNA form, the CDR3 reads TGCGCCAGCAGCACGGGACCTTCGGAGAGAGATACGCAGTATTTT.

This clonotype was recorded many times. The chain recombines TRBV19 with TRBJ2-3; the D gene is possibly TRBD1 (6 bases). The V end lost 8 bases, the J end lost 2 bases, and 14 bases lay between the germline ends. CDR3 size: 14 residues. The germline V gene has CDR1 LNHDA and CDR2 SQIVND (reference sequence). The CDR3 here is CASSLQGPTDTQYF. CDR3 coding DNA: TGTGCCAGTTCCCTACAGGGACCCACAGATACGCAGTATTTT.

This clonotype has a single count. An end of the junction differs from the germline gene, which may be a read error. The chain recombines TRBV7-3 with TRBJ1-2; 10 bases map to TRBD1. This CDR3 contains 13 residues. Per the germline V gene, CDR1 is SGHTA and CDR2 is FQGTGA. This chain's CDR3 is CASILSTGGGYTF. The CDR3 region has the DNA TGTGCCAGCATCTTATCGACAGGGGGCGGCTACACCTTC.

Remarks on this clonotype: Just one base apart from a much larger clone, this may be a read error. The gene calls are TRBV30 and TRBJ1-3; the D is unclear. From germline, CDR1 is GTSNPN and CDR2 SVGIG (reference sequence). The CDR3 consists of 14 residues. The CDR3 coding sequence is TGTGTCTGTTCCAGAGGAGCCCCTGGAAACACCATATATTTT. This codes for CVCSRGAPGNTIYF.

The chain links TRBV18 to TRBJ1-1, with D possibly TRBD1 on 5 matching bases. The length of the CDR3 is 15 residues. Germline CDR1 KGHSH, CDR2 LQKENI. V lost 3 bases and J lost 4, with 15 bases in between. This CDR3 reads CASSPTRQKGTEAFF. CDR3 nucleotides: TGTGCCAGCTCACCGACAAGACAGAAGGGCACTGAAGCTTTCTTT.

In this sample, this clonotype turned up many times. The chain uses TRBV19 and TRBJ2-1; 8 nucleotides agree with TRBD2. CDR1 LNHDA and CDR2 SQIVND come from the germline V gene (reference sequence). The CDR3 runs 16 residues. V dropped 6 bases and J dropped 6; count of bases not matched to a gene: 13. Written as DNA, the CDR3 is TGTGCCAGTAGCGAGGGGCGGGAGGCCGTCCGCAATGAGCAGTTCTTC. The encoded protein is CASSEGREAVRNEQFF.

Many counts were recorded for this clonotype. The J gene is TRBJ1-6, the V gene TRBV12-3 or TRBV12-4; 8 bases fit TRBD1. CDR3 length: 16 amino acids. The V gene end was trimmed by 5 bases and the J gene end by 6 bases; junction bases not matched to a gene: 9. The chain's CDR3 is CASSPTETGVNSPLHF. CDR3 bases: TGTGCCAGCAGTCCAACAGAGACAGGGGTTAATTCACCCCTCCACTTT.

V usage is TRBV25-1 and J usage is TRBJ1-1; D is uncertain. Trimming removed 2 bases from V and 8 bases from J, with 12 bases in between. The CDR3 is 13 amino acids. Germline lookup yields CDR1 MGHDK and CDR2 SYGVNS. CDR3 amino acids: CASSEPAAGEAFF. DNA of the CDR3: TGTGCCAGCAGTGAACCCGCGGCGGGCGAAGCTTTCTTT.

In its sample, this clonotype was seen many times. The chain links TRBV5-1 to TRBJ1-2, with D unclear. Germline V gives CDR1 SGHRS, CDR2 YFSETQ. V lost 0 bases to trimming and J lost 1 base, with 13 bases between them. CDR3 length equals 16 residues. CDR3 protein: CASSLGGNRLNYGYTF. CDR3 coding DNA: TGCGCCAGCAGCTTGGGTGGAAACCGTCTTAACTATGGCTACACCTTC.

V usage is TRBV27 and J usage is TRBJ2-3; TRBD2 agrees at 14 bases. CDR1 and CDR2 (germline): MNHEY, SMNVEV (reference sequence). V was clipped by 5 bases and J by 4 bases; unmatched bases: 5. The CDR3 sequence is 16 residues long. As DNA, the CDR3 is TGTGCCAGCAGTGGACTAGCGGGGGGCGGGGCAGATACGCAGTATTTT. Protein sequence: CASSGLAGGGADTQYF.

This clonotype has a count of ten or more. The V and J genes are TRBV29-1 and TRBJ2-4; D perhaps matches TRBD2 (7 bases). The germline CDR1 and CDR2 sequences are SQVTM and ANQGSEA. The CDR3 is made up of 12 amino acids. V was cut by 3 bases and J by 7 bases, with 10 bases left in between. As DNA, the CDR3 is TGCAGCGTTGAGGGGGGGCGGAACATTCAGTACTTC. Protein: CSVEGGRNIQYF.

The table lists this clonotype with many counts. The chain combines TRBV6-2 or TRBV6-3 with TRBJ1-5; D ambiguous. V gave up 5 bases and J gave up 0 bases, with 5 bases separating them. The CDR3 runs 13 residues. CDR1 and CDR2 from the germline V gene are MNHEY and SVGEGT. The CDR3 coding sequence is TGTGCCAGCAGTCGGTTTAGCAATCAGCCCCAGCATTTT. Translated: CASSRFSNQPQHF.

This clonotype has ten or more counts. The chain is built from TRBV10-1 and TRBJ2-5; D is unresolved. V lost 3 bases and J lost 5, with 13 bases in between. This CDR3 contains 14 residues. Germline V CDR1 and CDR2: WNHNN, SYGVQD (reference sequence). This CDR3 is CASSDGQWMETQYF. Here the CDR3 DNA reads TGCGCCAGCAGTGACGGCCAATGGATGGAGACCCAGTACTTC.

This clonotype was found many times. The CDR3 reads CASSPGRQGSLYGYTF. The CDR3, as DNA: TGTGCCAGCAGCCCCGGTCGACAGGGATCCCTCTATGGCTACACCTTC. The V and J genes are TRBV6-6 and TRBJ1-2, with 7 bases lining up with TRBD1. After removal of 6 bases from V and 4 bases from J, the junction contained 14 bases not matched to a gene. The germline CDR1 and CDR2 sequences are MNHNY and SVGAGI (reference sequence). The CDR3 runs 16 residues.

The CDR3 region has the DNA TGCAGTGCAACCCCGGCGGACAGCCATCAGCCCCAGCATTTT. Encoded protein: CSATPADSHQPQHF. The chain is built from TRBV20-1 and TRBJ1-5; D might be TRBD1 (6 bases). With 6 bases removed from V and 5 bases from J, the gap between germline ends came to 17 bases. Germline lookup yields CDR1 DFQATT and CDR2 SNEGSKA (reference sequence). This CDR3 contains 14 residues.

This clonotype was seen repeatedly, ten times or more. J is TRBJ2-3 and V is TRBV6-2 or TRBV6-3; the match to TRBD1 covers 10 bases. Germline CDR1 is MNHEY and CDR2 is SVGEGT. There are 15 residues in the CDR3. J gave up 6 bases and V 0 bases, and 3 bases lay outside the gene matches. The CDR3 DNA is TGTGCCAGCAGTTACTCCGGGACAGGGGTGGATACGCAGTATTTT. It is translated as CASSYSGTGVDTQYF.

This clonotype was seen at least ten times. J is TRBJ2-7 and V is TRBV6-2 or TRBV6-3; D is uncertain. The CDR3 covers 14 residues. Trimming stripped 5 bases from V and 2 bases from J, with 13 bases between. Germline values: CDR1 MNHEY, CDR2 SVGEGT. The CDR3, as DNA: TGTGCCAGCAGTCCAATCGACATTACCTACGAGCAGTACTTC. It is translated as CASSPIDITYEQYF.

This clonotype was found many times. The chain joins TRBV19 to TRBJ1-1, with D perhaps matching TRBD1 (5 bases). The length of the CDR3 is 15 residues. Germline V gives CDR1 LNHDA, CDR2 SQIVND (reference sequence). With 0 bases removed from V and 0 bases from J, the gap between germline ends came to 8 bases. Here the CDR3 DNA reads TGTGCCAGTAGTATAGAGCGGGGCCTGAACACTGAAGCTTTCTTT. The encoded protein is CASSIERGLNTEAFF.

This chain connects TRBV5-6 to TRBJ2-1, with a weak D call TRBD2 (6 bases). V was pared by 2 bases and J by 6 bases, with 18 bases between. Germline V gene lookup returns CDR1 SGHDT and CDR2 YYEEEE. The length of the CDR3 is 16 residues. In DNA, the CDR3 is TGTGCCAGCAGCTTTAGGCCGGGGGTTCGGGCCAATGAGCAGTTCTTC. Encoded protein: CASSFRPGVRANEQFF. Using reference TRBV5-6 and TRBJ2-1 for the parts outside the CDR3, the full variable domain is DAGVTQSPTHLIKTRGQQVTLRCSPKSGHDTVSWYQQALGQGPQFIFQYYEEEERQRGNFPDRFSGHQFPNYSSELNVNALLLGDSALYLCASSFRPGVRANEQFFGPGTRLTVL.

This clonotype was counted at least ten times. This CDR3 reads CASIGEGIAPGYEQYF. The CDR3 DNA reads as TGTGCCAGCATCGGGGAGGGGATAGCTCCGGGGTACGAGCAGTACTTC. This chain links TRBV6-8 with TRBJ2-7, with 7 positions matching TRBD2. CDR1 and CDR2 (germline): MNHGY, SAAAGT. This CDR3 is 16 amino acids long. V was clipped by 7 bases and J by 4 bases; unmatched bases: 16.

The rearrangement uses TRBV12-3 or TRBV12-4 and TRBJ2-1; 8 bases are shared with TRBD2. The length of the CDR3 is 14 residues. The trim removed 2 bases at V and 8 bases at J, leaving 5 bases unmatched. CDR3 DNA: TGTGCCAGCAGTTTAACGCGGGGGGCCGATGAGCAGTTCTTC. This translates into CASSLTRGADEQFF.

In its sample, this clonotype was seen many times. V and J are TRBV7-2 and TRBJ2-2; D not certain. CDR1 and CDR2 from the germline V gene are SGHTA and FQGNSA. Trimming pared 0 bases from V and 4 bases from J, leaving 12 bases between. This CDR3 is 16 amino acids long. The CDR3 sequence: CASSLATPAFTGELFF. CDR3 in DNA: TGTGCCAGCAGCTTAGCTACCCCGGCATTCACCGGGGAGCTGTTTTTT.